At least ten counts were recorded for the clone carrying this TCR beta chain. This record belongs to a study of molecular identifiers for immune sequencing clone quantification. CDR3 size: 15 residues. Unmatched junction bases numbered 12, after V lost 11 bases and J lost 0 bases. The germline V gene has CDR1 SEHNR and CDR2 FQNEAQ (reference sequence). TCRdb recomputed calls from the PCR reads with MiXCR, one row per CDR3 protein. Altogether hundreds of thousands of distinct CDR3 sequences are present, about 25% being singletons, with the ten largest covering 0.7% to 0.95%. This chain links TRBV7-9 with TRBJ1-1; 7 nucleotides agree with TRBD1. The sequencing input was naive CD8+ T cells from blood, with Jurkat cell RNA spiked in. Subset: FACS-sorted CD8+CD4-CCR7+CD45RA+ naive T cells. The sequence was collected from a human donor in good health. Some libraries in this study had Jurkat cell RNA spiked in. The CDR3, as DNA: TGTGCCCCTGGAATAAGACAGGGCATGAACACTGAAGCTTTCTTT. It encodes CAPGIRQGMNTEAFF.